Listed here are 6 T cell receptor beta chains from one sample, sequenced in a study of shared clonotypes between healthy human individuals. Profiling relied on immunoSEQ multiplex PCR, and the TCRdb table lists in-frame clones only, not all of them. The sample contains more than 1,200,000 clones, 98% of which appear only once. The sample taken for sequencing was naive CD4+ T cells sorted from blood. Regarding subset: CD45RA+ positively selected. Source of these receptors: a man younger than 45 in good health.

CDR3 bases: TGCGCCAGCAGCTCCGGACTAGCGGGGGGTAAGGTTCCCGAGACCCAGTACTTC. This gives the protein CASSSGLAGGKVPETQYF. The V and J genes are TRBV5-1 and TRBJ2-5, with 14 nucleotides matching TRBD2. Germline V CDR1 and CDR2: SGHRS, YFSETQ. CDR3 length: 18 residues. Losses at the gene ends were 3 bases for V and 5 bases for J; bases not matched to a gene: 12.

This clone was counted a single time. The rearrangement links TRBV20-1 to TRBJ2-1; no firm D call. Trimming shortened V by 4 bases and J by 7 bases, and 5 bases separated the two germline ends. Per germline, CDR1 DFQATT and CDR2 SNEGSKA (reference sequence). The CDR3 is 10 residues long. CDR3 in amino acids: CSAKVNEQFF. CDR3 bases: TGCAGTGCTAAGGTTAATGAGCAGTTCTTC.

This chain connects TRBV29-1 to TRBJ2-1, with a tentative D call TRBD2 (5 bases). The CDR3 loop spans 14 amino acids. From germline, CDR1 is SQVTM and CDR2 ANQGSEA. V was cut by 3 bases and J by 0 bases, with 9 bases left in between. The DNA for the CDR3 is TGCAGCGTTGAGGTAGCGAGCTCCTACAATGAGCAGTTCTTC. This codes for CSVEVASSYNEQFF.

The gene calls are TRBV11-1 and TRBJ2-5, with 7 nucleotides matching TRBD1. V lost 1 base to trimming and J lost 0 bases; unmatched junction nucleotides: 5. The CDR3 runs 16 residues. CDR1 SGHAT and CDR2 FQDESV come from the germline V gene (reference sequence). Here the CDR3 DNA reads TGTGCCAGCAGCTTAGTTAGGGGGCTGTACCAAGAGACCCAGTACTTC. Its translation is CASSLVRGLYQETQYF.

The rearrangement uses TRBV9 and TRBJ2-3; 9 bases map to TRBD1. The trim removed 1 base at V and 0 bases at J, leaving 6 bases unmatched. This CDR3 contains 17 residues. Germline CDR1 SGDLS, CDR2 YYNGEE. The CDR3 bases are TGTGCCAGCAGCGTATCGGACAGGGGAGGGAGCACAGATACGCAGTATTTT. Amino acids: CASSVSDRGGSTDTQYF.

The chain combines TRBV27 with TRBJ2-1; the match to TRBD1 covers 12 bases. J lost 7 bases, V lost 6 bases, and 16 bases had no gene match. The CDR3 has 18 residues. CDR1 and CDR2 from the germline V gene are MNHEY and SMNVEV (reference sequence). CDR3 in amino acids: CASSPYLGTGGGGNEQFF. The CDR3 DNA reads TGTGCCAGCAGCCCATACCTAGGGACAGGGGGCGGAGGAAATGAGCAGTTCTTC.